A single sample gave rise to the 28 T cell receptor beta chains below, sequenced in a study of blood T cell repertoires in COVID-19. Produced via immunoSEQ multiplex PCR; TCRdb's table is partial and in-frame only. The sample lists some 210,000 clones, about 92% occurring once. The sample taken for sequencing was peripheral blood. Every receptor here comes from a man aged 25-45 years with acute or convalescent COVID-19.

V usage is TRBV28 and J usage is TRBJ1-2; TRBD1 is a possible D gene (5 bases). V dropped 7 bases and J dropped 4 bases, with 13 bases sitting between them. The CDR3 covers 13 residues. Germline CDR1 MDHEN, CDR2 SYDVKM. The CDR3 here is CASITGGVYGYTF. Here the CDR3 DNA reads TGTGCCAGCATCACTGGAGGGGTCTATGGCTACACCTTC.

Here the CDR3 reads CASSQDPIYPGQPQHF. For the CDR3, the DNA is TGTGCCAGCAGCCAAGATCCTATTTATCCGGGGCAGCCCCAGCATTTT. The chain employs TRBV4-2 and TRBJ1-5, with D unclear. CDR3 length: 16 residues. Looked up from germline, CDR1 is LGHNA and CDR2 is YNFKEQ. The V gene lost 0 bases and the J gene lost 7 bases, with 16 bases spanning the gap.

The table lists this clone with a few counts. The chain links TRBV19 to TRBJ1-6; D is unresolved. Trimming cost V 4 bases and J 5 bases, with 15 bases left between them. The length of the CDR3 is 16 residues. CDR1 and CDR2 from the germline V gene are LNHDA and SQIVND (reference sequence). CDR3 protein: CASSTRPQVDNSPLHF. DNA of the CDR3: TGTGCCAGTAGTACAAGACCGCAGGTCGATAATTCACCCCTCCACTTT. Combining the CDR3 with reference TRBV19 and TRBJ1-6 gives the whole variable domain DGGITQSPKYLFRKEGQNVTLSCEQNLNHDAMYWYRQDPGQGLRLIYYSQIVNDFQKGDIAEGYSVSREKKESFPLTVTSAQKNPTAFYLCASSTRPQVDNSPLHFGNGTRLTVT.

For the CDR3, the DNA is TGTGCCAGTAGCCCCACTCGGGGGGAGCAGTTCTTC. Protein sequence: CASSPTRGEQFF. The chain couples TRBV19 to TRBJ2-1; the D gene is possibly TRBD2 (6 bases). Germline loops: CDR1 LNHDA, CDR2 SQIVND (reference sequence). CDR3 size: 12 residues. V was shortened by 6 bases and J by 10 bases, with 13 bases between the two germline ends.

V is TRBV5-1 and J is TRBJ1-1, with D perhaps TRBD1 (5 bases). Germline V gene lookup returns CDR1 SGHRS and CDR2 YFSETQ. Trimming removed 4 bases from V and 3 bases from J, with 10 bases in between. CDR3 length: 13 amino acids. The CDR3 coding sequence is TGCGCCAGCAGCATCCAGGGATACACTGAAGCTTTCTTT. This codes for CASSIQGYTEAFF. Full variable domain (outside the CDR3, taken from reference TRBV5-1 and TRBJ1-1): KAGVTQTPRYLIKTRGQQVTLSCSPISGHRSVSWYQQTPGQGLQFLFEYFSETQRNKGNFPGRFSGRQFSNSRSEMNVSTLELGDSALYLCASSIQGYTEAFFGQGTRLTVV.

The chain carries TRBV18 and TRBJ1-4; D uncertain. Trimming took 6 bases from V and 3 from J, leaving 11 bases between them. The V gene's germline CDR1 is KGHSH and CDR2 LQKENI. This CDR3 has 14 residues. The DNA for the CDR3 is TGTGCCAGCTCTCCCGGGTTGGCTAATGAAAAACTGTTTTTT. Protein sequence: CASSPGLANEKLFF.

The CDR3 bases are TGTGCCAGTAGTATAGCACAGCTAGGGACAGCCCACTATGGCTACACCTTC. Translated, it gives CASSIAQLGTAHYGYTF. The V and J genes are TRBV19 and TRBJ1-2, with 7 bases identical to TRBD1. V lost 1 base and J lost 3; bases outside the gene matches: 11. The length of the CDR3 is 17 residues. CDR1 and CDR2 (germline): LNHDA, SQIVND (reference sequence).

This chain links TRBV4-1 with TRBJ1-5; maybe TRBD1 (5 bases). The CDR3 runs to 14 residues. CDR1 is MGHRA and CDR2 is YSYEKL in the germline V gene. V was trimmed by 4 bases and J by 5 bases, leaving 12 bases between them. Here the CDR3 reads CASSPQTRDQPQHF. CDR3 DNA sequence: TGCGCCAGCAGCCCACAGACCAGGGATCAGCCCCAGCATTTT.

Here the CDR3 reads CASSLYPITSGNNEQFF. For the CDR3, the DNA is TGTGCCAGCAGCTTATATCCAATTACTAGCGGGAACAATGAGCAGTTCTTC. V and J are TRBV7-3 and TRBJ2-1; 10 positions match TRBD2. The CDR3 is 17 residues long. V trimming: 2 bases; J trimming: 5 bases; junction bases outside the gene matches: 9. From germline, CDR1 is SGHTA and CDR2 FQGTGA. The complete variable domain, with remaining parts taken from reference TRBV7-3 and TRBJ2-1, reads GAGVSQTPSNKVTEKGKYVELRCDPISGHTALYWYRQSLGQGPEFLIYFQGTGAADDSGLPNDRFFAVRPEGSVSTLKIQRTERGDSAVYLCASSLYPITSGNNEQFFGPGTRLTVL.

The chain has TRBV9 and TRBJ1-6, with a weak D call TRBD1 (5 bases). V dropped 5 bases and J dropped 11 bases, with 14 bases sitting between them. The germline gives CDR1 SGDLS, CDR2 YYNGEE. CDR3 length: 13 residues. CDR3 in DNA: TGTGCCAGCAGTCAGGGTGGTCGTCCACCCCTCCACTTT. Protein product: CASSQGGRPPLHF.

CDR3 region: CASSLPGTGGEQYF. CDR3 DNA: TGTGCCAGCAGCCTACCCGGGACAGGGGGGGAGCAGTACTTC. This chain uses TRBV5-4 with TRBJ2-7; 11 bases line up with TRBD1. J lost 7 bases, V lost 4 bases, and 7 bases had no gene match. Germline V gene sequence: CDR1 SGHNT, CDR2 YYREEE (reference sequence). This CDR3 comprises 14 residues. Together with reference TRBV5-4 and TRBJ2-7, the CDR3 gives the full variable domain: ETGVTQSPTHLIKTRGQQVTLRCSSQSGHNTVSWYQQALGQGPQFIFQYYREEENGRGNFPPRFSGLQFPNYSSELNVNALELDDSALYLCASSLPGTGGEQYFGPGTRLTVT.

This clone has more than one count but fewer than ten. V gene TRBV2 combines with J gene TRBJ2-6; D ambiguous. There are 15 residues in the CDR3. Trimming stripped 4 bases from V and 2 bases from J, with 9 bases between. CDR1 is SNHLY, CDR2 FYNNEI, per germline. In DNA form, the CDR3 reads TGTGCCAGCAGTGTAATGGCAGCTGGGGCCAACGTCCTGACTTTC. Translation gives CASSVMAAGANVLTF.

This clone was counted a single time. V and J are TRBV10-3 and TRBJ2-1, with 8 bases that match TRBD2. The CDR3 length is 14 residues. Germline CDR1 reads ENHRY; CDR2 reads SYGVKD. The V gene end was trimmed by 5 bases and the J gene end by 10 bases; junction bases not matched to a gene: 10. CDR3 loop: CAISIPGGAREQFF. The CDR3 DNA sequence: TGTGCCATCAGTATTCCCGGGGGGGCAAGAGAGCAGTTCTTC.

V usage is TRBV4-1 and J usage is TRBJ2-7, with 7 bases fitting TRBD1. The CDR3 totals 16 residues. From germline, CDR1 is MGHRA and CDR2 YSYEKL. V dropped 3 bases and J dropped 0; count of bases not matched to a gene: 8. The CDR3 loop reads CASSHGTTGLSYEQYF. CDR3 bases: TGCGCCAGCAGCCACGGGACGACAGGGCTCTCCTACGAGCAGTACTTC.

V usage is TRBV5-5 and J usage is TRBJ2-1; 11 positions match TRBD2. Germline V lookup: CDR1 SGHKS, CDR2 YYEKEE (reference sequence). CDR3 length: 17 residues. V lost 3 bases to trimming and J lost 5 bases; unmatched junction nucleotides: 10. The CDR3 nucleotides are TGTGCCAGCAGCTCCCTCCCTCTAGCGGGAGGAAACAATGAGCAGTTCTTC. Its protein is CASSSLPLAGGNNEQFF.

V is TRBV5-6 and J is TRBJ2-1, with D tentatively TRBD2 (5 bases). There are 15 residues in the CDR3. V lost 1 base, J lost 0 bases, and 8 bases lay in between. Germline V lookup: CDR1 SGHDT, CDR2 YYEEEE. This CDR3 reads CASSLIAGSYNEQFF. CDR3 nucleotides: TGTGCCAGCAGCTTGATCGCGGGCTCCTACAATGAGCAGTTCTTC.

This sequence joins TRBV14 and TRBJ2-7; D unclear. CDR3 length: 13 residues. Per germline, CDR1 SGHDN and CDR2 FVKESK. V was cut by 1 base and J by 5 bases, with 9 bases left in between. The CDR3 region has the DNA TGTGCCAGCAGCCAAGTGAAGAACAACGAGCAGTACTTC. As protein: CASSQVKNNEQYF.

The chain is built from TRBV18 and TRBJ2-1, with D perhaps matching TRBD1 (6 bases). Germline-derived CDR1 and CDR2 are KGHSH and LQKENI. The CDR3 sequence is 16 residues long. The V end lost 1 base, the J end lost 12 bases, and 22 bases lay between the germline ends. The CDR3 loop is CASSPLDRSIDKRQFF. The CDR3 DNA reads as TGTGCCAGCTCACCACTCGACAGGTCTATTGACAAACGGCAGTTCTTC. The complete variable domain, with remaining parts taken from reference TRBV18 and TRBJ2-1, reads NAGVMQNPRHLVRRRGQEARLRCSPMKGHSHVYWYRQLPEEGLKFMVYLQKENIIDESGMPKERFSAEFPKEGPSILRIQQVVRGDSAAYFCASSPLDRSIDKRQFFGPGTRLTVL.

The V call is TRBV27, the J call TRBJ2-7, with a possible D match to TRBD2 (5 bases). V lost 8 bases and J lost 4, with 15 bases in between. Germline CDR1 reads MNHEY; CDR2 reads SMNVEV (reference sequence). The CDR3 spans 13 residues. CDR3: CASARTGPYEQYF. CDR3 DNA: TGTGCCAGCGCTAGGACTGGGCCTTACGAGCAGTACTTC.

The V gene is TRBV19, the J gene TRBJ2-7; 8 positions agree with TRBD1. V lost 5 bases to trimming and J lost 4 bases; unmatched junction nucleotides: 7. Germline V lookup: CDR1 LNHDA, CDR2 SQIVND (reference sequence). The CDR3 length is 14 residues. The CDR3 reads CASSPDRVPYEQYF. The CDR3 DNA reads as TGTGCCAGTAGTCCGGACAGGGTCCCTTACGAGCAGTACTTC.

The chain employs TRBV11-2 and TRBJ2-3, with 8 bases matching TRBD1. Unmatched junction bases numbered 5, after V lost 4 bases and J lost 2 bases. Germline V gene sequence: CDR1 SGHAT, CDR2 FQNNGV. This CDR3 is built from 15 residues. CDR3 amino acids: CASSSGQGNTDTQYF. CDR3 nucleotides: TGTGCCAGCAGCTCCGGACAGGGCAACACAGATACGCAGTATTTT. The full variable domain, with the rest looked up from reference TRBV11-2 and TRBJ2-3, is EAGVAQSPRYKIIEKRQSVAFWCNPISGHATLYWYQQILGQGPKLLIQFQNNGVVDDSQLPKDRFSAERLKGVDSTLKIQPAKLEDSAVYLCASSSGQGNTDTQYFGPGTRLTVL.

This chain joins TRBV13 and TRBJ2-1, with D possibly being TRBD2 (6 bases). The germline V and J ends were trimmed by 0 bases and 7 bases, with 16 bases remaining between them. The germline V gene encodes CDR1 PRHDT and CDR2 FYEKMQ (reference sequence). This CDR3 spans 16 amino acids. CDR3 region: CASSLGEDYYENEQFF. In nucleotides, the CDR3 is TGTGCCAGCAGCTTAGGCGAGGACTACTACGAAAATGAGCAGTTCTTC. Together with reference TRBV13 and TRBJ2-1, the CDR3 gives the full variable domain: AAGVIQSPRHLIKEKRETATLKCYPIPRHDTVYWYQQGPGQDPQFLISFYEKMQSDKGSIPDRFSAQQFSDYHSELNMSSLELGDSALYFCASSLGEDYYENEQFFGPGTRLTVL.

The rearrangement uses TRBV27 and TRBJ2-1, with D perhaps TRBD1 (6 bases). The CDR3 has 15 residues. Trimming removed 6 bases at V and 4 bases at J, with 16 bases between. CDR1 MNHEY and CDR2 SMNVEV come from the germline V gene (reference sequence). CDR3 DNA sequence: TGTGCCAGCAGCTTCTCACGGGACACTTACAATGAGCAGTTCTTC. Translating gives CASSFSRDTYNEQFF.

V and J are TRBV3-1 (or the pseudogene TRBV3-2) and TRBJ2-4, with TRBD2 as a possible D gene (6 bases). The V end lost 4 bases, the J end lost 3 bases, and 16 bases lay between the germline ends. The CDR3 totals 16 residues. CDR1 and CDR2 (germline): LGHDT, YNNKEL (reference sequence). The DNA for the CDR3 is TGTGCCAGCAGCCCAGGCCGGGAGAGGGGCAAAAACATTCAGTACTTC. Translation: CASSPGRERGKNIQYF.

This clone was recorded once. This chain connects TRBV4-1 to TRBJ1-5; no definite D call. Trimming left V 0 bases short and J 4 bases short, with 10 bases between. The CDR3 is made up of 15 amino acids. The germline V gene has CDR1 MGHRA and CDR2 YSYEKL. CDR3 DNA: TGCGCCAGCAGCCAAGATCCGGGGAGGAATCAGCCCCAGCATTTT. Translating gives CASSQDPGRNQPQHF.

V usage is TRBV5-4 and J usage is TRBJ2-4; 7 nucleotides align to TRBD1. Germline V gene sequence: CDR1 SGHNT, CDR2 YYREEE (reference sequence). Trimming at V came to 4 bases and at J to 6 bases, leaving 4 bases not matched to a gene. The CDR3 runs to 13 residues. CDR3 nucleotides: TGTGCCAGCAGCCCGGGGACAGTAAACATTCAGTACTTC. Protein: CASSPGTVNIQYF.

This chain uses TRBV28 with TRBJ2-7, with D possibly TRBD2 on 6 matching bases. V shed 5 bases and J shed 4 bases, with 15 bases lying between them. Germline V gene sequence: CDR1 MDHEN, CDR2 SYDVKM. This CDR3 is 14 amino acids long. The CDR3 coding sequence is TGTGCCAGCAGTGAAGAGGGGAGGAGGTACGAGCAGTACTTC. This codes for CASSEEGRRYEQYF. Variable domain in full (rest from reference TRBV28 and TRBJ2-7): DVKVTQSSRYLVKRTGEKVFLECVQDMDHENMFWYRQDPGLGLRLIYFSYDVKMKEKGDIPEGYSVSREKKERFSLILESASTNQTSMYLCASSEEGRRYEQYFGPGTRLTVT.

The rearrangement uses TRBV28 and TRBJ2-3, with TRBD1 matching 11 bases. V shed 4 bases and J 5 bases; nucleotides not matched to a gene: 8. Germline V gene data show CDR1 as MDHEN and CDR2 as SYDVKM. This CDR3 spans 16 amino acids. The CDR3 loop is CASSSFGQGAGDTQYF. CDR3 DNA sequence: TGTGCCAGCAGTTCTTTCGGACAGGGGGCAGGAGATACGCAGTATTTT.